The 29 T cell receptor beta chains presented below share a single source sample, sequenced in a study of CD8 T cells in ankylosing spondylitis. TCRdb redid the calling of the 5' RACE reads with MiXCR, one entry per CDR3 protein. Altogether about 220,000 distinct CDR3 sequences are present, under 30% being singletons, with the ten largest covering under 8%. The sample consisted of blood, either unsorted or a sorted T cell fraction (not recorded which). The origin of the receptors is a male donor with ankylosing spondylitis or in good health (not recorded which).

With respect to this clonotype: This may arise from a read error, as a much more abundant clone is one base away. The J gene is TRBJ2-5, the V gene TRBV12-3 or TRBV12-4; 7 positions agree with TRBD1. The ends lost 3 bases at V and 6 bases at J; junction bases unmatched: 4. CDR3 length equals 13 residues. CDR3 residues: CASSFDRAKTQYF. CDR3 coding DNA: TGTGCCAGCAGTTTCGACAGGGCCAAGACCCAGTACTTC.

This clonotype was detected many times. The chain couples TRBV29-1 to TRBJ1-1; possible D gene TRBD1, 5 bases. Trimming stripped 3 bases from V and 8 bases from J, with 10 bases between. Germline-derived CDR1 and CDR2 are SQVTM and ANQGSEA. The length of the CDR3 is 11 residues. The CDR3, as DNA: TGCAGCGTTGACCGGGGGAGAGAAGCTTTCTTT. It is translated as CSVDRGREAFF.

This clonotype was recorded a few times. The gene calls are TRBV20-1 and TRBJ2-1; D may correspond to TRBD1 or TRBD2 (5 bases each). The CDR3 runs to 11 residues. V was shortened by 4 bases and J by 8 bases, with 9 bases between the two germline ends. Germline V gives CDR1 DFQATT, CDR2 SNEGSKA (reference sequence). The CDR3 loop is CSATRGDEQFF. CDR3 bases: TGCAGTGCTACTAGAGGGGATGAGCAGTTCTTC.

This clonotype was observed a handful of times. This chain uses TRBV12-3 or TRBV12-4 with TRBJ1-5; D may be TRBD1 (6 bases). The CDR3 is 14 amino acids. The V end lost 4 bases, the J end lost 6 bases, and 13 bases lay between the germline ends. This chain's CDR3 is CASSSHRDIQPQHF. DNA for the CDR3: TGTGCCAGCAGTTCCCACAGGGATATTCAGCCCCAGCATTTT.

This clonotype was observed at least ten times. The rearrangement uses TRBV5-5 and TRBJ2-4; D is perhaps TRBD1 (5 bases). The CDR3 spans 15 residues. Trimming pared 3 bases from V and 0 bases from J, leaving 10 bases between. The germline V gene encodes CDR1 SGHKS and CDR2 YYEKEE (reference sequence). CDR3 amino acids: CASSSPQGAKNIQYF. In DNA, the CDR3 is TGTGCCAGCAGCTCGCCTCAGGGAGCCAAAAACATTCAGTACTTC. The complete variable domain, with remaining parts taken from reference TRBV5-5 and TRBJ2-4, reads DAGVTQSPTHLIKTRGQQVTLRCSPISGHKSVSWYQQVLGQGPQFIFQYYEKEERGRGNFPDRFSARQFPNYSSELNVNALLLGDSALYLCASSSPQGAKNIQYFGAGTRLSVL.

This clonotype was found many times. V gene TRBV6-2 or TRBV6-3 combines with J gene TRBJ2-5; D perhaps matches TRBD1 (6 bases). The V end lost 6 bases, the J end lost 2 bases, and 16 bases lay between the germline ends. The length of the CDR3 is 15 residues. Germline CDR1 MNHEY, CDR2 SVGEGT. CDR3 sequence (DNA): TGTGCCAGCAGCCGACCGGGTAGGGGGCAAGAGACCCAGTACTTC. Translated, it gives CASSRPGRGQETQYF.

This clonotype was observed at least ten times. The rearrangement joins TRBV28 to TRBJ1-5; no clear D. V was shortened by 5 bases and J by 11 bases, with 13 bases between the two germline ends. This CDR3 has 12 amino acids. Germline V gene sequence: CDR1 MDHEN, CDR2 SYDVKM. The CDR3 loop reads CASSGVVSAQHF. As DNA, the CDR3 is TGTGCCAGCAGTGGCGTGGTTTCAGCCCAGCATTTT. Combining the CDR3 with reference TRBV28 and TRBJ1-5 gives the whole variable domain DVKVTQSSRYLVKRTGEKVFLECVQDMDHENMFWYRQDPGLGLRLIYFSYDVKMKEKGDIPEGYSVSREKKERFSLILESASTNQTSMYLCASSGVVSAQHFGDGTRLSIL.

The chain uses TRBV3-1 and TRBJ2-5; TRBD2 agrees at 11 bases. The CDR3 runs to 16 residues. Germline CDR1 LGHDT, CDR2 YNNKEL (reference sequence). V trimming: 1 base; J trimming: 5 bases; junction bases outside the gene matches: 6. CDR3 in amino acids: CASSQGTSGSMETQYF. CDR3 nucleotides: TGTGCCAGCAGCCAAGGTACTAGCGGGAGTATGGAGACCCAGTACTTC.

This clonotype was seen at least ten times. The chain is built from TRBV12-3 or TRBV12-4 and TRBJ2-1; TRBD2 matches at 7 bases. The CDR3 is made up of 14 amino acids. V was pared by 3 bases and J by 14 bases, with 13 bases of the junction left unmatched. CDR3: CASSLRDGVGGKFF. CDR3 DNA: TGTGCCAGCAGTTTGCGGGACGGGGTCGGGGGGAAGTTCTTC.

This clonotype was counted at least ten times. The chain couples TRBV7-9 to TRBJ1-5; D gene uncertain. CDR3 size: 13 residues. Trimming pared 3 bases from V and 5 bases from J, leaving 8 bases between. The germline V gene has CDR1 SEHNR and CDR2 FQNEAQ (reference sequence). Written as DNA, the CDR3 is TGTGCCAGCAGCTTTGAGAGAGATCAGCCCCAGCATTTT. Translated: CASSFERDQPQHF.

This clonotype was detected ten times or more. This chain uses TRBV5-1 with TRBJ2-7; the D gene is possibly TRBD1 (6 bases). Trimming removed 7 bases at V and 2 bases at J, with 16 bases between. This CDR3 region has 14 residues. CDR1 is SGHRS, CDR2 YFSETQ, per germline. CDR3 bases: TGCGCCAGCGGCGCCGGACAGATTACCTACGAGCAGTACTTC. Its translation is CASGAGQITYEQYF. Full variable domain (missing parts from reference TRBV5-1 and TRBJ2-7): KAGVTQTPRYLIKTRGQQVTLSCSPISGHRSVSWYQQTPGQGLQFLFEYFSETQRNKGNFPGRFSGRQFSNSRSEMNVSTLELGDSALYLCASGAGQITYEQYFGPGTRLTVT.

DNA for the CDR3: TGTGCCAGCAGTGAACGGCGTTTAGAGACCCAGTACTTC. This encodes CASSERRLETQYF. The rearrangement links TRBV2 to TRBJ2-5; D unresolved. Germline V gene sequence: CDR1 SNHLY, CDR2 FYNNEI. V was pared by 2 bases and J by 4 bases, with 8 bases between. CDR3 length equals 13 residues.

Details on this clonotype: A much larger clone differs from this one at a single base, so this may be a read error. This chain links TRBV4-2 with TRBJ2-2, with D possibly TRBD1 on 6 matching bases. The length of the CDR3 is 15 residues. V dropped 4 bases and J dropped 4 bases, with 13 bases sitting between them. The germline CDR1 and CDR2 sequences are LGHNA and YNFKEQ. DNA for the CDR3: TGTGCCAGCAGCCGAGGACAGAGAGGCACCGGGGAGCTGTTTTTT. This sequence encodes CASSRGQRGTGELFF.

By its share, this clonotype is medium-sized. The V and J genes are TRBV4-3 and TRBJ2-7, with D perhaps TRBD2 (5 bases). In germline, CDR1 is LGHNA, CDR2 YSLEER. The V end was cut by 4 bases, the J end by 3 bases, with 16 bases between. The CDR3 runs 15 residues. CDR3 loop: CASSPEFEGYYEQYF. The CDR3 nucleotides are TGCGCCAGCAGCCCGGAGTTTGAGGGATACTACGAGCAGTACTTC.

The table lists this clonotype with many counts. The genes are TRBV5-4 and TRBJ2-3; 15 bases map to TRBD2. The germline CDR1 and CDR2 sequences are SGHNT and YYREEE (reference sequence). This CDR3 is built from 19 residues. V was pared by 3 bases and J by 3 bases, with 11 bases of the junction left unmatched. This chain's CDR3 is CASSSAGTSGRFNTDTQYF. The CDR3 DNA sequence: TGTGCCAGCAGCTCTGCCGGGACTAGCGGGAGGTTTAATACAGATACGCAGTATTTT.

Here the CDR3 reads CASSKVQGGQETQYF. The CDR3 DNA reads as TGTGCCAGCAGCAAAGTACAGGGAGGACAAGAGACCCAGTACTTC. The chain is built from TRBV5-6 and TRBJ2-5; D may be TRBD1 or TRBD2 (6 bases each). The V end lost 4 bases, the J end lost 2 bases, and 15 bases lay between the germline ends. The CDR3 is 15 residues long. Germline CDR1 reads SGHDT; CDR2 reads YYEEEE.

This chain links TRBV20-1 with TRBJ2-3; TRBD2 matches 8 bases. The CDR3 extends over 15 amino acids. V trimming: 5 bases; J trimming: 4 bases; junction bases outside the gene matches: 11. The germline V gene has CDR1 DFQATT and CDR2 SNEGSKA (reference sequence). This CDR3 is CSAPPGTRPADTQYF. The CDR3 nucleotides are TGCAGTGCTCCCCCCGGGACTAGGCCCGCAGATACGCAGTATTTT.

This clonotype was observed many times. The chain joins TRBV29-1 to TRBJ2-7, with D possibly being TRBD1 or TRBD2 (5 bases each). Germline V gene data show CDR1 as SQVTM and CDR2 as ANQGSEA. V lost 5 bases to trimming and J lost 4 bases, with 15 bases between them. The CDR3 covers 13 residues. This CDR3 reads CSVRDAREYEQYF. The DNA for the CDR3 is TGCAGCGTTCGGGACGCTCGCGAATACGAGCAGTACTTC.

This clonotype showed up many times. This sequence joins TRBV20-1 and TRBJ2-7, with unresolved D. CDR3 length: 14 amino acids. The germline gives CDR1 DFQATT, CDR2 SNEGSKA (reference sequence). V lost 4 bases, J lost 0 bases, and 13 bases lay in between. CDR3 residues: CSANPRGISYEQYF. CDR3 sequence (DNA): TGCAGTGCTAACCCCCGCGGAATCTCCTACGAGCAGTACTTC.

The chain employs TRBV20-1 and TRBJ2-3; 11 bases fit TRBD2. Per the germline V gene, CDR1 is DFQATT and CDR2 is SNEGSKA (reference sequence). Trimming at V came to 2 bases and at J to 7 bases, leaving 11 bases not matched to a gene. The CDR3 is made up of 16 amino acids. This CDR3 reads CSARPQLAGVFYTQYF. The CDR3 coding sequence is TGCAGTGCTAGACCGCAACTAGCGGGAGTTTTCTATACGCAGTATTTT.

This clonotype has at least ten counts. The CDR3, as DNA: TGCAGTGCCGCCAGTTGGCAGGGGATATCCACCGGGGAGCTGTTTTTT. The encoded protein is CSAASWQGISTGELFF. The chain recombines TRBV20-1 with TRBJ2-2; D is perhaps TRBD1 (6 bases). This CDR3 spans 16 amino acids. V was cut by 6 bases and J by 4 bases, with 21 bases left in between. The germline V gene has CDR1 DFQATT and CDR2 SNEGSKA (reference sequence).

Regarding this clonotype: This may be a read error, as it is one base from a much larger clone. The chain has TRBV5-1 and TRBJ1-6; 8 bases map to TRBD1. J gave up 8 bases and V 7 bases, and 8 bases lay outside the gene matches. The germline gives CDR1 SGHRS, CDR2 YFSETQ. This CDR3 region has 14 residues. The CDR3 DNA reads as TGCGCCAGCGGCCATACGGGACAGGATTCACCCCTCCACTTT. Translating gives CASGHTGQDSPLHF.

The rearrangement joins TRBV12-3 or TRBV12-4 to TRBJ1-5, with D tentatively TRBD1 (5 bases). The CDR3 is 15 residues long. Between the trimmed V and J ends, which lost 6 bases and 7 bases, there was a span of 19 bases. The CDR3 coding sequence is TGTGCCAGCAGCCCTGGGGGGATCTCGCGCCAGCCCCAGCATTTT. Translated: CASSPGGISRQPQHF.

This clonotype was counted a few times. The chain has TRBV6-5 and TRBJ2-3; D perhaps matches TRBD2 (5 bases). Germline loops: CDR1 MNHEY, CDR2 SVGAGI. The CDR3 has 14 amino acids. Trimming shortened V by 0 bases and J by 4 bases, and 8 bases separated the two germline ends. CDR3 residues: CASSYSTGSDTQYF. CDR3 DNA: TGTGCCAGCAGTTACTCCACGGGATCAGATACGCAGTATTTT.

V usage is TRBV5-1 and J usage is TRBJ2-1; 9 bases are shared with TRBD1. The germline V gene encodes CDR1 SGHRS and CDR2 YFSETQ. Trimming took 4 bases from V and 3 from J; bases not matched to a gene: 11. The CDR3 contains 17 residues. Here the CDR3 reads CASSPLRRGQGYNEQFF. CDR3 sequence (DNA): TGCGCCAGCAGCCCTTTGAGGAGGGGACAGGGCTACAATGAGCAGTTCTTC.

This clonotype was seen a handful of times. This sequence joins TRBV23-1 and TRBJ2-1, with 9 bases fitting TRBD1. TRBV23-1 is sorted into the ORF group, with uncertain function. V shed 4 bases, J shed 8 bases, and the junction held 9 bases outside the gene matches. The CDR3 loop spans 15 amino acids. The chain's CDR3 is CASSPQGAVSDEQFF. The CDR3 DNA sequence: TGCGCCAGCAGTCCACAGGGGGCGGTTAGCGATGAGCAGTTCTTC.

In its sample, this clonotype was seen a few times. This rearrangement joins TRBV12-3 or TRBV12-4 to TRBJ1-2; TRBD1 agrees at 7 bases. This CDR3 region has 12 residues. After removal of 5 bases from V and 7 bases from J, the junction contained 4 bases not matched to a gene. CDR3 region: CASSQTGLGYTF. The CDR3 nucleotides are TGTGCCAGCAGTCAGACAGGGCTTGGCTACACCTTC.

This clonotype was counted ten times or more. The rearrangement uses TRBV4-2 and TRBJ2-4; no firm D call. The CDR3 is 11 amino acids. V dropped 4 bases and J dropped 10 bases, with 8 bases sitting between them. Germline lookup yields CDR1 LGHNA and CDR2 YNFKEQ. The DNA for the CDR3 is TGTGCCAGCAGCCTTAAGGGAATTCAGTACTTC. Residues: CASSLKGIQYF.

The chain couples TRBV5-6 to TRBJ1-2; D not resolved. The CDR3 length is 13 residues. CDR1 is SGHDT and CDR2 is YYEEEE in the germline V gene. V shed 3 bases and J shed 2 bases, with 8 bases lying between them. Written as DNA, the CDR3 is TGTGCCAGCAGCTCCTCAGGCAACTATGGCTACACCTTC. This codes for CASSSSGNYGYTF.